This TCR beta chain originates from a study of cytomegalovirus exposure and HLA in healthy donors. Findings and limits, study-wide: In a later analysis, at a false discovery rate of 0.05, under 20,000 TCR beta sequences were associated with HLA alleles. HLA restriction was apparent for most CMV-associated TCR beta chains in a later analysis. An ancestry cluster, one associated with Asian ancestry, reportedly showed fewer N-insertions than the roughly 610-donor mean in a later analysis.

Primers for the PCR totalled 60 Vbeta and 13 Jbeta. Profiling relied on immunoSEQ multiplex PCR, and the TCRdb table lists in-frame clones only, not all of them. The top ten clones hold 1.5% to 2% of a sample with fewer than 250,000 clones, nearly 80% of them seen once. Sampled while nominally healthy, donors likely had unrecorded immune exposures. In the case of this clone: The antigen remains undetermined.

The CDR3 sequence is 15 residues long. Germline V gene lookup returns CDR1 MNHEY and CDR2 SVGAGI. This TCR came from a male donor in good health and CMV-seronegative. Input material: PBMCs. V and J are TRBV6-5 and TRBJ2-5; 10 bases agree with TRBD1. The DNA end is a closer match to TRBJ2-7, so the J assignment may be wrong. The CDR3 region has the DNA TGTGCCAGCAGTACCGGGACAGGGGTGGTACACGAGCAGTACTTC. This sequence encodes CASSTGTGVVHEQYF.